This T cell receptor beta chain was identified during a study of T cell clonotyping in hematopoietic cell transplantation. The germline V gene has CDR1 MNHEY and CDR2 SVGAGI. Trimming stripped 2 bases from V and 0 bases from J, with 1 base between. This CDR3 region has 12 residues. Samples: about 28 days before transplant, then days 30, 100 and 180 after. To note about this clone: Its antigen is still unknown.

Findings and limits, study-wide: Few recipient clonotypes overlapped donors; over 97% were de novo at given depth. Broader posttransplant TCR repertoire diversity was predicted by graft donor and pretransplant recipient Inverse Simpson Index values.

The assay was immunoSEQ multiplex PCR, and TCRdb's table has in-frame clones only and misses some. The data hold about 9,700 clones, with about 80% observed a single time. The chain links TRBV6-5 to TRBJ1-2; D unresolved. The specimen was PBMCs, collected 180 days after allogeneic stem cell transplant. The TCR originated in a male patient aged 40-50 years who had an allogeneic stem cell transplant from a related donor, so the T cells may come from the graft donor. Some clones in this sample may be carry-over from other donors' samples. Written as DNA, the CDR3 is TGTGCCAGCAGTTACACTAACTATGGCTACACCTTC. Translating gives CASSYTNYGYTF.